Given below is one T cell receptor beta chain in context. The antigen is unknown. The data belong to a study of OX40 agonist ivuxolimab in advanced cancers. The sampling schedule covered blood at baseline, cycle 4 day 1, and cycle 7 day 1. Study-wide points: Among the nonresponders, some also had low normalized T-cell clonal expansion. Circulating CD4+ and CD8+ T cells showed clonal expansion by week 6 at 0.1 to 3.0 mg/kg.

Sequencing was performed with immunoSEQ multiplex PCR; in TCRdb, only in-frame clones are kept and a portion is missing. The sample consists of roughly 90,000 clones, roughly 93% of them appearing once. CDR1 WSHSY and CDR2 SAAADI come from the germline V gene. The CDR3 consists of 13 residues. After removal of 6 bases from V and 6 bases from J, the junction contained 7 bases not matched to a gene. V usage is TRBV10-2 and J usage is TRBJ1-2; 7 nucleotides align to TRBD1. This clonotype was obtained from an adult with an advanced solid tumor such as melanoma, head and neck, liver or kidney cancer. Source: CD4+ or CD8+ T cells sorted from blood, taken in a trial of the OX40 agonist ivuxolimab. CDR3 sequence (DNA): TGCGCCAGCAGCCGGGGAGGGGGCGATGGCTACACCTTC. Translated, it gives CASSRGGGDGYTF.